This T cell receptor beta chain comes out of a study of graft-versus-host responses after intestinal transplantation. Study results and limitations: Some GvH clones were seen earlier in gut or blood, suggesting intestinal origin. There was an association between peak levels of circulating GvH clones and early post-transplant HvG declines.

Here immunoSEQ multiplex PCR was the method, and the copy in TCRdb shows in-frame clones only, minus some. The sample consists of 35,000 to 45,000 clones, more than 85% of them appearing once. The germline V gene encodes CDR1 SNHLY and CDR2 FYNNEI. The CDR3 length is 15 residues. V was clipped by 6 bases and J by 5 bases; unmatched bases: 9. Comment on this clone: No antigen is known for it.

Sample: PBMCs, taken approximately 700 days after intestinal transplantation. This chain connects TRBV2 to TRBJ2-5; 10 nucleotides align to TRBD2. The TCR was taken from a human patient who received an intestinal transplant, so some T cells may come from the graft donor. CDR3 residues: CASRRASGSAETQYF. As DNA, the CDR3 is TGTGCCAGCAGAAGGGCTAGCGGGAGTGCGGAGACCCAGTACTTC. Looking up the rest from reference TRBV2 and TRBJ2-5 gives the full variable domain: EPEVTQTPSHQVTQMGQEVILRCVPISNHLYFYWYRQILGQKVEFLVSFYNNEISEKSEIFDDQFSVERPDGSNFTLKIRSTKLEDSAMYFCASRRASGSAETQYFGPGTRLLVL.